This T cell receptor beta chain was identified during a study of CD8+ T cells in alopecia areata. Turning to the study itself: Treated individuals took tofacitinib by mouth, 5 to 10 mg twice daily. Percent affected scalp area, the SALT score, rated treated patients' severity.

This clone was counted a few times. Its target is unknown. The sequencing template was cDNA reverse transcribed from extracted RNA. Profiling relied on immunoSEQ multiplex PCR, and the TCRdb table lists in-frame clones only, not all of them. Among 140,000 to 150,000 clones, nearly 55% were seen once, and the ten largest hold around a sixth. Study-level results: Uncertainty about whether baseline CD8+ expansion is linked to response remains, with one nonresponder.

Stated treatment: oral pan-JAK inhibitor, 5-10 mg twice daily. The CDR3 spans 15 residues. CDR1 is SQVTM, CDR2 ANQGSEA, per germline. V was pared by 5 bases and J by 1 base, with 6 bases of the junction left unmatched. The V gene is TRBV29-1, the J gene TRBJ2-1; TRBD2 matches at 9 bases. This receptor was taken from a human donor with alopecia areata. The source material was CD8+ T cells sorted from blood, sampled at week 4, from a patient treated with tofacitinib. Here the CDR3 DNA reads TGCAGCGTTACAACTCTAGCGGGGTCCTACAATGAGCAGTTCTTC. Translated: CSVTTLAGSYNEQFF.